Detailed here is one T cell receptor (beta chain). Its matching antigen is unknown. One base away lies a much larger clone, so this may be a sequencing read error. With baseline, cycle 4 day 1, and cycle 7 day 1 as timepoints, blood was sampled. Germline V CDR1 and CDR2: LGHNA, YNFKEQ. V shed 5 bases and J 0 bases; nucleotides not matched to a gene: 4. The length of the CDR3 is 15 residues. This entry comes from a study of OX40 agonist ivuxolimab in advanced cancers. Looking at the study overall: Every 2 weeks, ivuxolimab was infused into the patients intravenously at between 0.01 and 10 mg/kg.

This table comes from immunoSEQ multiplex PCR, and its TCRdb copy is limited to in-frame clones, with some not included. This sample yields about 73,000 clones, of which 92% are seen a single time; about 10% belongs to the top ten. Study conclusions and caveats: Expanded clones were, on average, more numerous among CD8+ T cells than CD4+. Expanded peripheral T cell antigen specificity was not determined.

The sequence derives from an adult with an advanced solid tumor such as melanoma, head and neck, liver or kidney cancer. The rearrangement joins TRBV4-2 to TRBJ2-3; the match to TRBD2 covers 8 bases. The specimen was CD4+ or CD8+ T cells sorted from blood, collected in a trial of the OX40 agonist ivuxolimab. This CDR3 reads CASSAAGVSTDTQYF. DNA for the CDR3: TGTGCCAGCAGCGCAGCGGGGGTAAGCACAGATACGCAGTATTTT.